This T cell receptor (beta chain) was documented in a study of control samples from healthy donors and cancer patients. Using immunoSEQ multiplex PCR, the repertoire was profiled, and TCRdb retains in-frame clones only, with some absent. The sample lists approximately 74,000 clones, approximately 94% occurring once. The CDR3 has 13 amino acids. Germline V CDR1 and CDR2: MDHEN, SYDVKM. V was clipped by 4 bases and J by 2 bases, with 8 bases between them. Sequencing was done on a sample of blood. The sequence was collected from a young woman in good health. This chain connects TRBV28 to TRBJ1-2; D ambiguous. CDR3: CASSSNGNYGYTF. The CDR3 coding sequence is TGTGCCAGCAGTTCCAATGGCAACTATGGCTACACCTTC.